The next 26 T cell receptor beta chains were all read from a single sample in a study of cytomegalovirus exposure and HLA in healthy donors. In the PCR, 60 Vbeta and 13 Jbeta primers were used. Clones were sequenced by immunoSEQ multiplex PCR, and TCRdb holds only the in-frame ones, with some missing. The sample has approximately 41,000 clones, more than 65% seen once. Sequencing was done on a sample of PBMCs. The origin of the receptors is a man aged 45-65 years in good health and CMV-seronegative.

J is TRBJ1-2 and V is TRBV7-9; 7 nucleotides match TRBD1. CDR3 length: 15 residues. Per the germline V gene, CDR1 is SEHNR and CDR2 is FQNEAQ (reference sequence). The junction had 11 bases not matched to a gene; V was cut back by 4 bases and J by 6 bases. The CDR3 DNA follows: TGTGCCAGCAGCTCTGTACGACAGGGAAGAGATGGCTACACCTTC. Encoded protein: CASSSVRQGRDGYTF.

The chain couples TRBV28 to TRBJ2-1; 7 nucleotides match TRBD2. The CDR3 spans 16 residues. J was trimmed by 0 bases and V by 6 bases; bases with no gene match: 8. Per the germline V gene, CDR1 is MDHEN and CDR2 is SYDVKM. CDR3: CASSPLAGHSYNEQFF. For the CDR3, the DNA is TGTGCCAGCAGCCCATTAGCGGGCCACTCCTACAATGAGCAGTTCTTC.

The chain uses TRBV19 and TRBJ2-1, with D maybe TRBD1 (6 bases). Germline CDR1 reads LNHDA; CDR2 reads SQIVND (reference sequence). The CDR3 has 11 residues. The germline V and J ends were trimmed by 7 bases and 8 bases, with 9 bases remaining between them. DNA of the CDR3: TGTGCCAGTATAGGGGGTCATGAGCAGTTCTTC. It specifies CASIGGHEQFF.

This clone was observed a single time. The junction departs from the called germline gene at one end, perhaps through a read error. The genes are TRBV7-9 and TRBJ2-2; 11 bases fit TRBD1. The CDR3 runs 19 residues. The germline CDR1 and CDR2 sequences are SEHNR and FQNEAQ (reference sequence). The CDR3 sequence: CSSSFWRTGGIRYTGELFF. For the CDR3, the DNA is TGTTCCAGCAGCTTTTGGCGGACAGGGGGCATTCGCTACACCGGGGAGCTGTTTTTT. Using reference TRBV7-9 and TRBJ2-2 for the parts outside the CDR3, the full variable domain is DTGVSQNPRHKITKRGQNVTFRCDPISEHNRLYWYRQTLGQGPEFLTYFQNEAQLEKSRLLSDRFSAERPKGSFSTLEIQRTEQGDSAMYLCSSSFWRTGGIRYTGELFFGEGSRLTVL.

The rearrangement uses TRBV7-2 and TRBJ1-2; D unclear. V was pared by 5 bases and J by 5 bases, with 15 bases between. The CDR3 is made up of 14 amino acids. Germline CDR1 reads SGHTA; CDR2 reads FQGNSA. The CDR3 region is CASSQDGGSYGYTF. CDR3 bases: TGTGCCAGCAGCCAGGACGGAGGGTCTTATGGCTACACCTTC.

V and J are TRBV9 and TRBJ2-5, with D possibly TRBD2 on 5 matching bases. Germline values: CDR1 SGDLS, CDR2 YYNGEE. The CDR3 runs to 14 residues. Trimming pared 3 bases from V and 4 bases from J, leaving 13 bases between. In DNA, the CDR3 is TGTGCCAGCAGCGCTCACGGACTTAGAGAGACCCAGTACTTC. This codes for CASSAHGLRETQYF. Together with reference TRBV9 and TRBJ2-5, the CDR3 gives the full variable domain: DSGVTQTPKHLITATGQRVTLRCSPRSGDLSVYWYQQSLDQGLQFLIQYYNGEERAKGNILERFSAQQFPDLHSELNLSSLELGDSALYFCASSAHGLRETQYFGPGTRLLVL.

This clone was seen a few times. The chain joins TRBV6-6 to TRBJ1-2, with 9 bases fitting TRBD1. Looked up from germline, CDR1 is MNHNY and CDR2 is SVGAGI (reference sequence). There are 12 residues in the CDR3. Trimming at V came to 8 bases and at J to 8 bases, leaving 6 bases not matched to a gene. CDR3 amino acids: CASSYRGQGYTF. CDR3 coding DNA: TGTGCCAGCTCTTACAGGGGGCAGGGCTACACCTTC.

This clone was observed a handful of times. V gene TRBV7-8 combines with J gene TRBJ2-7; D is perhaps TRBD2 (5 bases). This CDR3 region has 16 residues. Germline V gives CDR1 SGHVS, CDR2 FQNEAQ. Deletions cut 7 bases from V and 6 bases from J, with 25 bases between. The CDR3 loop is CASTFHRGEGNSEQYF. Here the CDR3 DNA reads TGTGCCAGCACCTTCCACCGGGGAGAAGGGAATAGCGAGCAGTACTTC.

V is TRBV5-1 and J is TRBJ1-6; 8 nucleotides match TRBD1. The trim removed 4 bases at V and 7 bases at J, leaving 10 bases unmatched. The CDR3 loop spans 16 amino acids. Germline CDR1 reads SGHRS; CDR2 reads YFSETQ. The CDR3 DNA is TGCGCCAGCAGCATACGGGAGACAGGGGCAAATTCACCCCTCCACTTT. Translation gives CASSIRETGANSPLHF.

This chain links TRBV21-1 with TRBJ1-1; TRBD1, as called in the table, went unchecked against the DNA. TRBV21-1 is tagged as a pseudogene. There are 18 residues in the CDR3. CDR3 protein: CASSTYHRDRGQDTEAFF. CDR3 nucleotide sequence: TGTGCCAGCAGCACCTACCACCGGGACAGGGGGCAGGACACTGAAGCTTTCTTT.

This chain links TRBV19 with TRBJ1-2, with 7 nucleotides matching TRBD1. Germline V gives CDR1 LNHDA, CDR2 SQIVND (reference sequence). Trimming removed 4 bases from V and 8 bases from J; junction bases left unmatched: 10. The CDR3 length is 14 residues. The CDR3 is CASSTRTGPQGYTF. The CDR3 nucleotides read TGTGCCAGTAGTACTAGGACAGGTCCGCAGGGCTACACCTTC.

The V and J genes are TRBV19 and TRBJ2-7, with TRBD1 identical over 11 bases. Germline V gene sequence: CDR1 LNHDA, CDR2 SQIVND (reference sequence). The CDR3 has 15 residues. With V trimmed by 4 bases and J by 0 bases, 2 bases remained unmatched. The CDR3: CASSRTGGASYEQYF. Here the CDR3 DNA reads TGTGCCAGTAGTAGGACAGGGGGCGCCTCCTACGAGCAGTACTTC.

This chain links TRBV11-2 with TRBJ2-1; D gene uncertain. This CDR3 is built from 16 residues. Per germline, CDR1 SGHAT and CDR2 FQNNGV. Trimming removed 4 bases at V and 0 bases at J, with 13 bases between. The CDR3 DNA is TGTGCCAGCAGCTCGTCGGCAGGCGTCTCCTACAATGAGCAGTTCTTC. It encodes CASSSSAGVSYNEQFF.

The genes are TRBV5-5 and TRBJ1-5, with D maybe TRBD1 (6 bases). Germline V gene lookup returns CDR1 SGHKS and CDR2 YYEKEE (reference sequence). The CDR3 has 15 residues. V was shortened by 3 bases and J by 3 bases, with 13 bases between the two germline ends. The CDR3 DNA reads TGTGCCAGCAGCTGGGGAGGGGGGGCCAATCAGCCCCAGCATTTT. Amino acid sequence: CASSWGGGANQPQHF. The entire variable domain, with the rest obtained from reference TRBV5-5 and TRBJ1-5, is as follows: DAGVTQSPTHLIKTRGQQVTLRCSPISGHKSVSWYQQVLGQGPQFIFQYYEKEERGRGNFPDRFSARQFPNYSSELNVNALLLGDSALYLCASSWGGGANQPQHFGDGTRLSIL.

J is TRBJ2-7 and V is TRBV6-5, with D perhaps TRBD2 (5 bases). Between the trimmed V and J ends, which lost 5 bases and 3 bases, there was a span of 5 bases. CDR3 length: 11 amino acids. The germline V gene encodes CDR1 MNHEY and CDR2 SVGAGI. This CDR3 reads CASSAGYEQYF. CDR3 DNA: TGTGCCAGCAGTGCGGGCTACGAGCAGTACTTC.

This chain joins TRBV19 and TRBJ2-3; D call uncertain. V was shortened by 5 bases and J by 2 bases, with 8 bases between the two germline ends. Per the germline V gene, CDR1 is LNHDA and CDR2 is SQIVND (reference sequence). The CDR3 loop spans 13 amino acids. The CDR3 is CASSGLPTDTQYF. Here the CDR3 DNA reads TGTGCCAGTAGTGGGCTTCCCACAGATACGCAGTATTTT.

This clone has a single count. The CDR3 protein is CASSPGIITDTQYF. The CDR3 DNA reads as TGTGCCAGCAGCCCGGGGATTATTACAGATACGCAGTATTTT. The rearrangement uses TRBV7-2 and TRBJ2-3, with a tentative D call TRBD2 (5 bases). V was trimmed by 5 bases and J by 3 bases, leaving 12 bases between them. This CDR3 region has 14 residues. Germline lookup yields CDR1 SGHTA and CDR2 FQGNSA.

This clone was detected a few times. The CDR3 region is CASSPRTGWGTEAFF. In DNA, the CDR3 is TGTGCCAGCAGCCCTCGGACAGGGTGGGGCACTGAAGCTTTCTTT. This rearrangement joins TRBV7-9 to TRBJ1-1, with 8 bases fitting TRBD1. Germline V gives CDR1 SEHNR, CDR2 FQNEAQ (reference sequence). V shed 5 bases and J 4 bases; nucleotides not matched to a gene: 9. The CDR3 sequence is 15 residues long.

The chain uses TRBV6-1 and TRBJ2-5, with 7 positions matching TRBD1. V was pared by 5 bases and J by 5 bases, with 8 bases of the junction left unmatched. Germline V lookup: CDR1 MNHNS, CDR2 SASEGT. The CDR3 has 14 amino acids. The CDR3 region has the DNA TGTGCCAGCAGTCCTACAGGGGCGGGCGAGACCCAGTACTTC. Translated: CASSPTGAGETQYF.

The CDR3 sequence: CASSAVLGQPYEQYF. CDR3 bases: TGTGCCAGTAGTGCTGTCTTGGGACAGCCCTACGAGCAGTACTTC. V gene TRBV19 combines with J gene TRBJ2-7, with TRBD1 matching 7 bases. Germline V CDR1 and CDR2: LNHDA, SQIVND (reference sequence). The CDR3 runs to 15 residues. The ends lost 5 bases at V and 2 bases at J; junction bases unmatched: 9.

Here the CDR3 reads CASSQGTAYQETQYF. CDR3 coding DNA: TGCGCCAGCAGCCAAGGGACAGCGTACCAAGAGACCCAGTACTTC. This chain connects TRBV4-3 to TRBJ2-5; tentatively, D is TRBD1 (6 bases). The CDR3 totals 15 residues. Trimming took 1 base from V and 0 from J, leaving 9 bases between them. CDR1 is LGHNA and CDR2 is YSLEER in the germline V gene.

The genes are TRBV5-1 and TRBJ2-5, with a tentative D call TRBD2 (5 bases). CDR3 length: 15 residues. The V end was cut by 4 bases, the J end by 4 bases, with 17 bases between. Germline V gene lookup returns CDR1 SGHRS and CDR2 YFSETQ. The CDR3 DNA reads TGCGCCAGCAGCCCATCACGCCCCGAGGGAGAGACCCAGTACTTC. Amino acids: CASSPSRPEGETQYF.

V is TRBV4-2 and J is TRBJ1-2; D is ambiguous. This CDR3 spans 17 amino acids. The germline gives CDR1 LGHNA, CDR2 YNFKEQ. The V gene lost 0 bases and the J gene lost 5 bases, with 19 bases spanning the gap. The CDR3 nucleotides read TGTGCCAGCAGCCAAGAGGTTCACGGGGAGAGGAAGTATGGCTACACCTTC. Translated: CASSQEVHGERKYGYTF.

Notes on this clone: Other nucleotide sequences from this sample produce the same CDR3. The V call is TRBV4-3, the J call TRBJ1-3; D remains ambiguous. Trimming took off 0 bases at V and 0 bases at J, with 9 bases between the two ends. Per the germline V gene, CDR1 is LGHNA and CDR2 is YSLEER. This CDR3 is 16 amino acids long. This CDR3 reads CASSQDWRTSGNTIYF. As DNA, the CDR3 is TGCGCCAGCAGCCAAGATTGGAGGACCTCTGGAAACACCATATATTTT.

This chain joins TRBV15 and TRBJ1-5; TRBD1 matches at 7 bases. The V segment lost 1 base and the J segment 7 bases; nucleotides outside the gene matches: 7. CDR3 length equals 15 residues. CDR1 and CDR2 from the germline V gene are LNHNV and YYDKDF (reference sequence). Written as DNA, the CDR3 is TGTGCCACCAGCAGAGCCAGGGGGTTGGGGCAGCCCCAGCATTTT. Amino acid sequence: CATSRARGLGQPQHF.

This clone was found a few times. V is TRBV11-3 and J is TRBJ1-1, with a weak D call TRBD1 (5 bases). The CDR3 contains 12 residues. V lost 5 bases and J 8 bases, leaving 12 bases between the germline ends. Germline V CDR1 and CDR2: SGHNT, YENEEA. For the CDR3, the DNA is TGTGCCAGCAGCCACGTCCGGGGGGAAGCTTTCTTT. This encodes CASSHVRGEAFF.